This T cell receptor beta chain originates from a study of cytomegalovirus exposure and HLA in healthy donors. Turning to the study itself: Of all 400 or so donors who were genotyped, 75% to 90% belonged to the Caucasian-associated ancestry cluster. The study's findings and limits: In a later analysis, V- and J-gene trimming of beta chains associated with a DCLRE1C missense variant, replicated independently.

About this clone: Its antigen remains unknown. The same CDR3 can be traced to other DNA sequences in this sample.

CDR1 GTSNPN and CDR2 SVGIG come from the germline V gene (reference sequence). This CDR3 is 17 amino acids long. Trimming pared 3 bases from V and 2 bases from J, leaving 22 bases between. This PCR relied on a set of 60 Vbeta primers and 13 Jbeta primers. As handled by the study authors: Some 11 million shared chains were among the 60 million to 80 million unique TCR beta chains that a later analysis counted. TCRdb's copy holds only in-frame clones and misses some; the assay was immunoSEQ multiplex PCR. The V and J calls and the clone size are those of that table, but D and trimming were determined from the DNA. The sample lists about 110,000 clones, 83% occurring once.

This TCR came from a man aged 18 to 35 in good health and CMV-seronegative. Input material: PBMCs. This chain connects TRBV30 to TRBJ1-1; no reliable D call. CDR3 sequence: CAWSVRVSTKPNTEAFF. The DNA for the CDR3 is TGTGCCTGGAGCGTACGCGTCTCAACCAAACCTAACACTGAAGCTTTCTTT.